This T cell receptor beta chain stems from a study of human T cells and chemical hapten exposure. Study-wide context: Per-sample variation in TCR yield stemmed mainly from small pooled library volume differences. General study points: Expanded TCRs showed more large CDR3 clusters than pre-sensitization or healthy control sets.

This clonotype has only a few counts. As yet, its antigen is unknown. Unmatched junction bases numbered 7, after V lost 6 bases and J lost 3 bases. This CDR3 region has 14 residues. The germline V gene has CDR1 MDHEN and CDR2 SYDVKM. Indicated time point: pre-sensitization, week 0. Treatment defined: therapeutic diphenylcyclopropenone sensitization with weekly scalp DPC. TCRdb itself ran the RACE reads through MiXCR, one entry per CDR3 protein. The table includes around 95,000 distinct CDR3 sequences, 10% to 11% detected once. J is TRBJ2-7 and V is TRBV28; the match to TRBD2 covers 8 bases. The input for sequencing was whole blood, taken in connection with sensitization to the hapten diphenylcyclopropenone (DPC). This TCR was sampled from a woman aged 60-75 years with alopecia areata. Some clones in this sample may be carry-over from other donors' samples. The chain's CDR3 is CASRTGGGVYEQYF. The CDR3 region has the DNA TGTGCCAGCAGAACCGGGGGGGGAGTCTACGAGCAGTACTTC.